One and the same sample provided the 28 T cell receptor beta chains below, sequenced in a study of memory CD4+ T cells and cytomegalovirus serostatus. Sequencing used immunoSEQ multiplex PCR; TCRdb keeps in-frame clones, though not all of them. Of tens of thousands of clones listed, 82% were seen once; the top ten hold 0.5% to 0.6%. The sort gate was single viable CD3+CD4+CD8-CD45RO+ cells for memory CD4+ T cells. The material sequenced was memory CD4+ T cells from blood. Every receptor here comes from an adult in good health and CMV-seronegative.

This clone occurred once. V gene TRBV30 combines with J gene TRBJ1-3; possible D gene TRBD1, 5 bases. CDR1 GTSNPN and CDR2 SVGIG come from the germline V gene (reference sequence). The V end was cut by 5 bases, the J end by 0 bases, with 8 bases between. CDR3 length equals 13 residues. The CDR3 sequence is CAWGHDSGNTIYF. The CDR3 DNA sequence: TGTGCCTGGGGACATGACTCTGGAAACACCATATATTTT.

V gene TRBV5-1 combines with J gene TRBJ1-1; D ambiguous. CDR3 size: 14 residues. Trimming cost V 1 base and J 6 bases, with 13 bases left between them. Germline V lookup: CDR1 SGHRS, CDR2 YFSETQ. The CDR3 spells CASSLSSLIAEAFF. The CDR3 DNA follows: TGCGCCAGCAGCTTGTCCTCACTTATCGCTGAAGCTTTCTTT.

The chain is built from TRBV6-5 and TRBJ1-2, with D hard to call. CDR1 and CDR2 from the germline V gene are MNHEY and SVGAGI. The CDR3 totals 14 residues. The germline V and J ends were trimmed by 5 bases and 3 bases, with 13 bases remaining between them. The CDR3: CASSRPPGDYGYTF. The CDR3 DNA sequence: TGTGCCAGCAGTAGACCGCCCGGCGACTATGGCTACACCTTC.

V gene TRBV7-8 combines with J gene TRBJ2-2, with TRBD2 matching over 12 bases. V lost 3 bases, J lost 2 bases, and 4 bases stayed unmatched. Per germline, CDR1 SGHVS and CDR2 FQNEAQ. CDR3 length: 17 residues. This chain's CDR3 is CASSFGLAGFNTGELFF. The CDR3 DNA reads TGTGCCAGCAGCTTTGGACTAGCGGGGTTTAACACCGGGGAGCTGTTTTTT.

This clone was seen a handful of times. V gene TRBV6-5 combines with J gene TRBJ1-1, with D hard to call. CDR1 and CDR2 from the germline V gene are MNHEY and SVGAGI. The CDR3 length is 11 residues. The germline V and J ends were trimmed by 8 bases and 7 bases, with 11 bases remaining between them. DNA of the CDR3: TGTGCCAGCGAATTACGAAATGAAGCTTTCTTT. Translation gives CASELRNEAFF.

This clone occurred once. This CDR3 reads CASSLAASGVSETQYF. The CDR3 bases are TGCGCCAGCAGCTTGGCGGCTAGCGGGGTTTCAGAGACCCAGTACTTC. The chain employs TRBV5-1 and TRBJ2-5; 9 bases match TRBD2. Unmatched junction bases numbered 7, after V lost 0 bases and J lost 4 bases. The CDR3 contains 16 residues. Germline V gives CDR1 SGHRS, CDR2 YFSETQ.

This clone was seen only a few times. The chain recombines TRBV7-8 with TRBJ2-3; D perhaps matches TRBD2 (6 bases). Germline CDR1 reads SGHVS; CDR2 reads FQNEAQ. V lost 1 base, J lost 1 base, and 12 bases lay in between. This CDR3 is built from 16 residues. CDR3 sequence: CASSLGRLVRTDTQYF. CDR3 sequence (DNA): TGTGCCAGCAGCTTAGGGCGACTAGTCCGCACAGATACGCAGTATTTT.

This clone has a single count. As DNA, the CDR3 is TGTGCCACCGGGACAGGAGTTAATCAGCCCCAGCATTTT. The encoded protein is CATGTGVNQPQHF. The chain has TRBV10-3 and TRBJ1-5, with 8 bases that match TRBD1. CDR1 is ENHRY and CDR2 is SYGVKD in the germline V gene. This CDR3 has 13 amino acids. Trimming at V came to 10 bases and at J to 4 bases, leaving 6 bases not matched to a gene.

This clone was found a few times. The chain couples TRBV2 to TRBJ2-3, with D possibly matching TRBD1 (6 bases). The ends were cut back, 5 bases at V and 2 bases at J, with 14 bases in the middle. The CDR3 has 15 residues. Germline CDR1 SNHLY, CDR2 FYNNEI. In nucleotides, the CDR3 is TGTGCCAGCAGTATCCAAGACAGGCCCACAGATACGCAGTATTTT. Its protein product is CASSIQDRPTDTQYF.

This clone is a singleton in its sample. V and J are TRBV28 and TRBJ1-2; 8 bases align to TRBD1. The trim removed 6 bases at V and 4 bases at J, leaving 10 bases unmatched. Per germline, CDR1 MDHEN and CDR2 SYDVKM. This CDR3 contains 15 residues. CDR3 bases: TGTGCCAGCAGGCATTCCAGGGGGCAGGGCTATGGCTACACCTTC. Its protein product is CASRHSRGQGYGYTF.

The CDR3 loop reads CASSLEGYYGYTF. The CDR3 nucleotides are TGCGCCAGCAGCTTGGAGGGTTACTATGGCTACACCTTC. The genes are TRBV5-1 and TRBJ1-2; unclear D gene. The CDR3 has 13 residues. The V end was cut by 0 bases, the J end by 3 bases, with 6 bases between. Germline V gives CDR1 SGHRS, CDR2 YFSETQ.

The CDR3 nucleotides are TGTGCCAGCAGCCGTGCTTACGAGCAGTACTTC. Encoded protein: CASSRAYEQYF. This chain joins TRBV5-6 and TRBJ2-7; D is unresolved. Trimming shortened V by 4 bases and J by 4 bases, and 6 bases separated the two germline ends. The CDR3 consists of 11 residues. The V gene's germline CDR1 is SGHDT and CDR2 YYEEEE.

The V call is TRBV2, the J call TRBJ1-1; D remains unclear. Germline lookup yields CDR1 SNHLY and CDR2 FYNNEI. The length of the CDR3 is 13 residues. V lost 3 bases and J 3 bases, leaving 8 bases between the germline ends. The CDR3 loop is CASSDGIDTEAFF. The CDR3 DNA reads TGTGCCAGCAGTGATGGTATCGACACTGAAGCTTTCTTT.

This chain links TRBV6-5 with TRBJ1-1; D unclear. CDR3 size: 15 residues. V lost 6 bases and J lost 1, with 15 bases in between. Germline assignment: CDR1 MNHEY and CDR2 SVGAGI. CDR3 loop: CASRPPAPANTEAFF. CDR3 sequence (DNA): TGTGCCAGCAGGCCCCCAGCTCCGGCGAACACTGAAGCTTTCTTT.

This clone has only a few counts. The chain employs TRBV5-1 and TRBJ2-2; D possibly corresponds to TRBD1 (6 bases). Trimming shortened V by 0 bases and J by 1 base, and 10 bases separated the two germline ends. The CDR3 runs to 16 residues. Germline V gene sequence: CDR1 SGHRS, CDR2 YFSETQ. The CDR3 reads CASSLASTGNTGELFF. Here the CDR3 DNA reads TGCGCCAGCAGCTTGGCGTCGACAGGGAACACCGGGGAGCTGTTTTTT. Complete variable domain (other parts from reference TRBV5-1 and TRBJ2-2): KAGVTQTPRYLIKTRGQQVTLSCSPISGHRSVSWYQQTPGQGLQFLFEYFSETQRNKGNFPGRFSGRQFSNSRSEMNVSTLELGDSALYLCASSLASTGNTGELFFGEGSRLTVL.

J is TRBJ1-2 and V is TRBV5-1; tentatively, D is TRBD1 (6 bases). Germline values: CDR1 SGHRS, CDR2 YFSETQ. Trimming took 4 bases from V and 5 from J, leaving 18 bases between them. The CDR3 covers 15 residues. CDR3 protein: CASSTEGGRAYGYTF. Written as DNA, the CDR3 is TGCGCCAGCAGCACCGAGGGGGGCAGGGCATATGGCTACACCTTC. Complete variable domain (other parts from reference TRBV5-1 and TRBJ1-2): KAGVTQTPRYLIKTRGQQVTLSCSPISGHRSVSWYQQTPGQGLQFLFEYFSETQRNKGNFPGRFSGRQFSNSRSEMNVSTLELGDSALYLCASSTEGGRAYGYTFGSGTRLTVV.

This clone occurred once. V gene TRBV14 combines with J gene TRBJ2-5, with 9 bases matching TRBD2. The V gene end was trimmed by 4 bases and the J gene end by 3 bases; junction bases not matched to a gene: 6. Germline V gene data show CDR1 as SGHDN and CDR2 as FVKESK. CDR3 length equals 15 residues. The CDR3, as DNA: TGTGCCAGCAGCCCTGGGCCTAGCGGGAAAGAGACCCAGTACTTC. Translating gives CASSPGPSGKETQYF.

The chain couples TRBV5-4 to TRBJ2-7; TRBD2 might be the D (6 bases). The V gene's germline CDR1 is SGHNT and CDR2 YYREEE (reference sequence). Trimming removed 1 base at V and 3 bases at J, with 11 bases between. The CDR3 has 14 residues. The CDR3 DNA reads as TGTGCCAGCAGCTTGCCCGGGGGAAACTACGAGCAGTACTTC. This sequence encodes CASSLPGGNYEQYF.

The rearrangement joins TRBV18 to TRBJ2-1, with a weak D call TRBD1 (5 bases). The CDR3 loop spans 16 amino acids. From germline, CDR1 is KGHSH and CDR2 LQKENI. The ends were cut back, 3 bases at V and 0 bases at J, with 12 bases in the middle. The CDR3 sequence: CASSPRTPSSYNEQFF. CDR3 DNA: TGTGCCAGCTCACCTAGGACACCTAGCTCCTACAATGAGCAGTTCTTC.

Here the CDR3 reads CASGRLAGGLYNEQFF. CDR3 in DNA: TGTGCCAGCGGCCGACTAGCGGGGGGCCTCTACAATGAGCAGTTCTTC. This rearrangement joins TRBV28 to TRBJ2-1; 13 bases agree with TRBD2. Germline V CDR1 and CDR2: MDHEN, SYDVKM. Germline trimming cut 8 bases from V and 3 bases from J; bases unmatched to any gene: 7. This CDR3 is built from 16 residues.

The chain carries TRBV4-3 and TRBJ2-3; 9 bases map to TRBD1. Germline V gene data show CDR1 as LGHNA and CDR2 as YSLEER. The CDR3 is 16 residues long. V shed 4 bases, J shed 2 bases, and the junction held 7 bases outside the gene matches. CDR3 nucleotides: TGCGCCAGCAGCCTAATAACAGGGGGCATCACAGATACGCAGTATTTT. This encodes CASSLITGGITDTQYF.

The chain couples TRBV9 to TRBJ1-4; a weak D match, TRBD1 (6 bases). Germline V CDR1 and CDR2: SGDLS, YYNGEE. CDR3 length: 14 amino acids. V lost 4 bases to trimming and J lost 7 bases, with 14 bases between them. In DNA, the CDR3 is TGTGCCAGCAGCTCAGGGGTGGGAGGTGAAAAACTGTTTTTT. Amino acid sequence: CASSSGVGGEKLFF.

This clone was seen just once. One junction end does not reproduce the germline sequence, and a read error may be involved. The chain couples TRBV30 to TRBJ2-7, with 8 nucleotides matching TRBD1. This CDR3 comprises 11 residues. CDR1 GTSNPN and CDR2 SVGIG come from the germline V gene (reference sequence). The CDR3 bases are TGTGCCTGGAGTTTGGGGACAGGAGTCTCTTTC. Translating it yields CAWSLGTGVSF.

The chain uses TRBV6-1 and TRBJ1-5, with 7 bases identical to TRBD1. V was clipped by 0 bases and J by 1 base; unmatched bases: 9. The germline gives CDR1 MNHNS, CDR2 SASEGT. This CDR3 region has 18 residues. The CDR3: CASSEAGKGQPSNQPQHF. CDR3 nucleotides: TGTGCCAGCAGTGAAGCCGGGAAGGGACAGCCAAGCAATCAGCCCCAGCATTTT.

This chain connects TRBV29-1 to TRBJ2-7, with D possibly TRBD2 on 6 matching bases. The germline CDR1 and CDR2 sequences are SQVTM and ANQGSEA. The CDR3 runs 12 residues. Trimming removed 7 bases at V and 2 bases at J, with 12 bases between. The CDR3 DNA is TGCAGCGCCTGGGACTCCACCTACGAGCAGTACTTC. This sequence encodes CSAWDSTYEQYF.

The chain carries TRBV4-3 and TRBJ1-4; D ambiguous. The CDR3 sequence is 15 residues long. Trimming removed 0 bases at V and 4 bases at J, with 9 bases between. Germline CDR1 and CDR2: LGHNA and YSLEER. In nucleotides, the CDR3 is TGCGCCAGCAGCCAAGAGGTACACAGTAATGAAAAACTGTTTTTT. This gives the protein CASSQEVHSNEKLFF.

The rearrangement uses TRBV28 and TRBJ1-6, with no clear D. V gave up 5 bases and J gave up 6 bases, with 14 bases separating them. Germline V gives CDR1 MDHEN, CDR2 SYDVKM. This CDR3 region has 15 residues. In DNA, the CDR3 is TGTGCCAGCAGTCCCGCACTAAGCCCTAATTCACCCCTCCACTTT. It yields the protein CASSPALSPNSPLHF.

The V call is TRBV5-6, the J call TRBJ2-5; 9 nucleotides match TRBD2. The CDR3 extends over 16 amino acids. Germline CDR1 is SGHDT and CDR2 is YYEEEE. Trimming at V came to 4 bases and at J to 1 base, leaving 8 bases not matched to a gene. DNA of the CDR3: TGTGCCAGCAGCCGCCCGAGCGGGGGGACCCAAGAGACCCAGTACTTC. Translating gives CASSRPSGGTQETQYF.